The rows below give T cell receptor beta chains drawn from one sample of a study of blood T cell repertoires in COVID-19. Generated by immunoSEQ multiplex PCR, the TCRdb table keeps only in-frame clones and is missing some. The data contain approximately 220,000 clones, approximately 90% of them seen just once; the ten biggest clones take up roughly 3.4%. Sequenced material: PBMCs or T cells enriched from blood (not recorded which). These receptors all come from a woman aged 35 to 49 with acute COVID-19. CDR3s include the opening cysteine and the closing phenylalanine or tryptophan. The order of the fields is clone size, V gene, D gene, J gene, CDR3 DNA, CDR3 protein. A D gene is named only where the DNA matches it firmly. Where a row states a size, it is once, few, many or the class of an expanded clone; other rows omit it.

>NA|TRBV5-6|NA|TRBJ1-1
TGTGCCAGCAGCCCAGGCGGGGGATTGAGCACTGAAGCTTTCTTT
CASSPGGGLSTEAFF
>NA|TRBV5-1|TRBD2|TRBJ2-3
TGCGCCAGCCGGCGACTAGCGGGACTTACAGATACGCAGTATTTT
CASRRLAGLTDTQYF
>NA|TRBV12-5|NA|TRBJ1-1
TGTGCTAGTGGTGCCGCCAGGGGAGCTTACACTGAAGCTTTCTTT
CASGAARGAYTEAFF
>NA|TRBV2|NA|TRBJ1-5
TGTGCCAGCACGGGTCTGGGTCAGCCCCAGCATTTT
CASTGLGQPQHF
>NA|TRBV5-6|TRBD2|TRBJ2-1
TGTGCCAGCAGCCGTCCGGGACTAGCGGGGAGTGAGCAGTTCTTC
CASSRPGLAGSEQFF
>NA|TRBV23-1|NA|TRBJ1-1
TGCGCCAGCAGTCAATCCCCACTACCTCTCGGGAGGGGAGAAGCTTTCTTT
CASSQSPLPLGRGEAFF
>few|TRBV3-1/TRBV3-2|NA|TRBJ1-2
TGTGCCAGCTCGCGGGGAGATATCGGCTATGGCTACACCTTC
CASSRGDIGYGYTF
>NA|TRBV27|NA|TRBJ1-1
TGTGCCAGCAAGCAAAGTTTGAACACTGAAGCTTTCTTT
CASKQSLNTEAFF
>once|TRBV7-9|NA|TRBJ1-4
TGTGCCAGCAGCTTCGGACACGCTAATGAAAAACTGTTTTTT
CASSFGHANEKLFF
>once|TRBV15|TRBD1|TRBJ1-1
TGTGCCACTTCCGGGACAGGGGACCTACCAGCTTTCTTT
CATSGTGDLPAFF
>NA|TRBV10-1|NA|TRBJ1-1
TGCGCCAGCAGTGAGTCCCCTGCGTCAAGGAACACTGAAGCTTTCTTT
CASSESPASRNTEAFF
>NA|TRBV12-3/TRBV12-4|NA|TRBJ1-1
TGTGCCAGCAGTGTCCACATGAACACTGAAGCTTTCTTT
CASSVHMNTEAFF
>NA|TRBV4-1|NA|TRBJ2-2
TGCGCCAGCAGCCACCAGACAGGCGCGAACACCGGGGAGCTGTTTTTT
CASSHQTGANTGELFF
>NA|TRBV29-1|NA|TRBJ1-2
TGCAGCGTTGAACAGGCGAACCCCTATGGCTACACCTTC
CSVEQANPYGYTF
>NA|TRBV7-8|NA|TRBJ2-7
TGTGCCAGCAGCCTGTATTCCTACGAGCAGTACTTC
CASSLYSYEQYF
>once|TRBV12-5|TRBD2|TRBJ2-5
TGTGCTAGTGGTGCAATAGCGGGGGGGCCAGAGACCCAGTACTTC
CASGAIAGGPETQYF
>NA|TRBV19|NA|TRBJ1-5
TGTGCCAGTAGTAAAGGGAGTCCTCGGGATCAGCCCCAGCATTTT
CASSKGSPRDQPQHF
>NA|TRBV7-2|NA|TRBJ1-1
TGTGCCAGCACCATAAGACAGGACACTGAAGCTTTCTTT
CASTIRQDTEAFF
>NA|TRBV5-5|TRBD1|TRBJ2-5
TGTGCCAGCAGCTTGGCTTTATCGGACAGGGGGCTAAGGGAGACCCAGTACTTC
CASSLALSDRGLRETQYF
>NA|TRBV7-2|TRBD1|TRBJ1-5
TGTGCCAGCAGCCCCGGGACAGGAGGAAATCAGCCCCAGCATTTT
CASSPGTGGNQPQHF
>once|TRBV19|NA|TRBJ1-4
TGTGCCAGTAGGAGGACACCAACTAATGAAAAACTGTTTTTT
CASRRTPTNEKLFF
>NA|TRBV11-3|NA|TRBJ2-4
TGTGCCAGCACCCGGACTTGGAAAGCCAAAAACATTCAGTACTTC
CASTRTWKAKNIQYF
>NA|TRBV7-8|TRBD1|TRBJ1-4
TGTGCCAGCAGCCAAACGGGGACAGGGTCTAATGAAAAACTGTTTTTT
CASSQTGTGSNEKLFF
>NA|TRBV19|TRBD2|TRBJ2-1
TGTGCCAGTAGTGCTAGCGGGGGCTCCTACAATGAGCAGTTCTTC
CASSASGGSYNEQFF
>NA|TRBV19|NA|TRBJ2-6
TGTGCCAGTTCCACAGTACCTTCACGCTCTGGGGCCAACGTCCTGACTTTC
CASSTVPSRSGANVLTF
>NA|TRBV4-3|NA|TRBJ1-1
TGCGCCAGCAGCCAAGAGGAGGGAAGCACTGAAGCTTTCTTT
CASSQEEGSTEAFF
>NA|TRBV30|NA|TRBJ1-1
TGTGCCTGGAGTGTAAGGGGTGATAGTACTGAAGCTTTCTTT
CAWSVRGDSTEAFF
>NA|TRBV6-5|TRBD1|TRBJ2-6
TGTGCCAGTACCGGGACAGACTCTGGGGCCAACGTCCTGACTTTC
CASTGTDSGANVLTF
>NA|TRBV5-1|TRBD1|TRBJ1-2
TGCGCCAGCAGCCAGGGACAGGGGGCTGGCTACACCTTC
CASSQGQGAGYTF
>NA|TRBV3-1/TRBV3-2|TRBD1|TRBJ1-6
TGTGCCAGCAGCCCGGGACAGGGACCTGCTTTGCCCCTCCACTTT
CASSPGQGPALPLHF
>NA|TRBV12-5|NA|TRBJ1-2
TGTGCTAGTGGTTTGGACAGGTCCCGAATCCGCTATGGCTACACCTTC
CASGLDRSRIRYGYTF
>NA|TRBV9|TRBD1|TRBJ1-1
TGTGCCAGCAGCATCCGAGGACAGGGGGATACTGAAGCTTTCTTT
CASSIRGQGDTEAFF
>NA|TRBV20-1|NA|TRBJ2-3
TGCAGTGGGCGGGGCACAGATACGCAGTATTTT
CSGRGTDTQYF
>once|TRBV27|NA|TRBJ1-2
TGTGCCAGCAGTTTTGGGGACACCCGAACGAGTGCCTATGGCTACACCTTC
CASSFGDTRTSAYGYTF
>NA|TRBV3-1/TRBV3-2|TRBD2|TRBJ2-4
TGTGCCAGCAGCCATAGCGGGAGGGGGCCTCGGCAGTACTTC
CASSHSGRGPRQYF
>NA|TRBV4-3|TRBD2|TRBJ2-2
TGCGCCAGCAGCCGCAGCGGGGGGGCGAACACCGGGGAGCTGTTTTTT
CASSRSGGANTGELFF
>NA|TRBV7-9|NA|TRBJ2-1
TGTGCCAGCATTCCGGGACTCAACCATGAGCAGTTCTTC
CASIPGLNHEQFF
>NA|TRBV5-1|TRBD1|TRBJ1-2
TGCGCCAGCAGCGGGGACAGCTATGGCTACACCTTC
CASSGDSYGYTF
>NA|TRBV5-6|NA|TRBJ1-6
TGTGCCAGCAGCTTGTCCTGGCATAATTCACCCCTCCACTTT
CASSLSWHNSPLHF
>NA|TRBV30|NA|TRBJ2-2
TGTGCCTGGAGTCGTAGAGGAGGGGCCAACCGGGGGACCGGGGAGCTGTTTTTT
CAWSRRGGANRGTGELFF
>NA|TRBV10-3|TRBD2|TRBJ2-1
TGTGCCACCAGACCTAGCGGGGGGCCGGAGAATGAGCAGTTCTTC
CATRPSGGPENEQFF
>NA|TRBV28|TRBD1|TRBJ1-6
TGTGCCAGCAGTTTCCGGACAGGGAAAAATTCACCCCTCCACTTT
CASSFRTGKNSPLHF
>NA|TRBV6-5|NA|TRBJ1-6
TGTGCCAGCAGTTACTCGGTAGGGGGTAATTCACCCCTCCACTTT
CASSYSVGGNSPLHF
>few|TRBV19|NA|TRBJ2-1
TGTGCCAGTAGTATCGGTTCACACAATGAGCAGTTCTTC
CASSIGSHNEQFF
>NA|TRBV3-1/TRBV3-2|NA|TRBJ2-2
TGTGCCAGCAGCCAAGACCTGCGGGGTGGAAATTCGAACACCGGGGAGCTGTTTTTT
CASSQDLRGGNSNTGELFF